The next 17 T cell receptor beta chains were all read from a single sample in a study of blood T cells in healthy people across ages (dated by TCRdb to about 2015). Receptor amplification or capture employed 5' RACE. Sequencing was performed on an Illumina HiSeq 2500. A second roughly 6 to 12 cycle PCR used a sample-barcoded 5' primer and a J-beta primer mix. TCRdb redid the processing of the public reads, applying fastp at Q25 and MiXCR, and retained in-frame beta chains. Rows merge per CDR3 protein into single entries with the most common DNA and genes. For this sample there are hundreds of thousands of distinct CDR3 sequences; 46% appear just once. The ten largest clonotypes hold around 18% of the sample. Input material: blood. The receptors come from a man at least 80 years old in good health.

The V call is TRBV3-1, the J call TRBJ2-1, with D perhaps TRBD2 (6 bases). V was pared by 3 bases and J by 8 bases, with 23 bases between. The CDR3 consists of 17 residues. CDR1 is LGHDT, CDR2 YNNKEL, per germline (reference sequence). This CDR3 reads CASSQAGYREPYDEQFF. The CDR3 bases are TGTGCCAGCAGCCAGGCCGGGTATCGGGAGCCGTACGATGAGCAGTTCTTC.

CDR3 nucleotide sequence: TGTGCCAGCAGGCGCATTAACTCTGGGGCCAACGTCCTGACTTTC. This codes for CASRRINSGANVLTF. V gene TRBV28 combines with J gene TRBJ2-6; D not certain. Germline V gene data show CDR1 as MDHEN and CDR2 as SYDVKM. V was clipped by 6 bases and J by 0 bases, with 9 bases between them. This CDR3 comprises 15 residues.

There are a few counts of this clonotype. The rearrangement joins TRBV20-1 to TRBJ2-1; 10 nucleotides agree with TRBD2. The J segment lost 8 bases and the V segment lost 6 bases, leaving 10 bases of the junction unmatched. The CDR3 contains 14 residues. CDR1 is DFQATT, CDR2 SNEGSKA, per germline (reference sequence). CDR3 region: CSARRASGGHEQFF. CDR3 coding DNA: TGCAGTGCCAGACGGGCTAGCGGGGGCCATGAGCAGTTCTTC.

This clonotype was picked up a small number of times. V and J are TRBV5-1 and TRBJ2-3; 7 bases match TRBD2. The CDR3 is made up of 16 amino acids. CDR1 is SGHRS and CDR2 is YFSETQ in the germline V gene. The V gene end was trimmed by 1 base and the J gene end by 4 bases; junction bases not matched to a gene: 9. The CDR3 region is CASSLLGGSSSDTQYF. DNA of the CDR3: TGCGCCAGCAGCTTGCTGGGCGGGAGCAGTTCAGATACGCAGTATTTT.

This clonotype occurred a few times. The rearrangement uses TRBV27 and TRBJ2-3; TRBD2 might be the D (6 bases). The CDR3 has 15 residues. Trimming left V 5 bases short and J 1 base short, with 13 bases between. Germline lookup yields CDR1 MNHEY and CDR2 SMNVEV (reference sequence). As DNA, the CDR3 is TGTGCCAGCAGTCTTTGGATAGCGGGCACAGATACGCAGTATTTT. This codes for CASSLWIAGTDTQYF.

For this clonotype: This may come from a read error, since a much larger clone is one base off. The J gene is TRBJ2-5, the V gene TRBV9, with D perhaps TRBD2 (5 bases). V lost 0 bases and J lost 5, with 14 bases in between. Germline CDR1 reads SGDLS; CDR2 reads YYNGEE. The CDR3 is made up of 15 amino acids. CDR3 nucleotide sequence: TGTGCCAGCAGCGTAGAGACTGGGGAGTCGGAGACCCAGTACTTC. Encoded protein: CASSVETGESETQYF.

The chain couples TRBV4-3 to TRBJ2-1; TRBD2 agrees at 10 bases. The CDR3 spans 21 residues. The V gene end was trimmed by 0 bases and the J gene end by 5 bases; junction bases not matched to a gene: 19. Germline V CDR1 and CDR2: LGHNA, YSLEER. This CDR3 reads CASSQDFISSGRDQINNEQFF. CDR3 sequence (DNA): TGCGCCAGCAGCCAAGATTTTATTTCTAGCGGGAGAGACCAAATAAACAATGAGCAGTTCTTC.

V gene TRBV18 combines with J gene TRBJ2-7; possibly TRBD1 for D (6 bases). Looked up from germline, CDR1 is KGHSH and CDR2 is LQKENI. CDR3 length equals 15 residues. Trimming left V 3 bases short and J 0 bases short, with 12 bases between. CDR3 coding DNA: TGTGCCAGCTCACCGAAGATGGACAGCTCCTACGAGCAGTACTTC. Translation: CASSPKMDSSYEQYF.

V gene TRBV9 combines with J gene TRBJ2-5; no clear D gene. The CDR3 totals 13 residues. Germline CDR1 reads SGDLS; CDR2 reads YYNGEE. V was clipped by 5 bases and J by 11 bases, with 19 bases between them. The CDR3 sequence is CASSPWKVGEQYF. The CDR3 nucleotides are TGTGCCAGCAGTCCGTGGAAAGTTGGTGAGCAGTACTTC.

A note on this clonotype: Given a much more abundant clone one base away, this may be a read error. This sequence joins TRBV5-1 and TRBJ2-7, with D tentatively TRBD2 (5 bases). V was trimmed by 6 bases and J by 1 base, leaving 20 bases between them. The CDR3 covers 16 residues. CDR1 and CDR2 from the germline V gene are SGHRS and YFSETQ. CDR3 in amino acids: CASTKGSTRTSYEQYF. In nucleotides, the CDR3 is TGCGCCAGCACCAAAGGGAGCACGAGGACTTCCTACGAGCAGTACTTC.

About this clonotype: Given a much more abundant clone one base away, this may be a read error. The DNA of the CDR3 is TGTGTCAGCAGTACTCAAAAGGGGGCCGGGGGCGACGAGCAGTACTTC. The encoded protein is CVSSTQKGAGGDEQYF. V gene TRBV7-2 combines with J gene TRBJ2-7; perhaps TRBD1 as D (7 bases). Germline V gene sequence: CDR1 SGHTA, CDR2 FQGNSA. This CDR3 is built from 16 residues.

This clonotype was seen a few times. This chain uses TRBV9 with TRBJ2-6; D call uncertain. The CDR3 is 12 residues long. CDR1 is SGDLS, CDR2 YYNGEE, per germline. V lost 7 bases and J 4 bases, leaving 6 bases between the germline ends. The CDR3 sequence: CASATGANVLTF. The CDR3 DNA follows: TGTGCCAGCGCAACAGGGGCCAACGTCCTGACTTTC.

The chain uses TRBV4-3 and TRBJ2-2; D gene unclear. Trimming removed 3 bases from V and 0 bases from J, with 14 bases in between. Germline CDR1 is LGHNA and CDR2 is YSLEER. The CDR3 runs to 17 residues. CDR3 amino acids: CASSHSRTRANTGELFF. CDR3 in DNA: TGCGCCAGCAGCCATTCCCGAACCAGAGCGAACACCGGGGAGCTGTTTTTT.

The V call is TRBV7-9, the J call TRBJ2-5, with 8 bases identical to TRBD1. The germline V gene encodes CDR1 SEHNR and CDR2 FQNEAQ (reference sequence). The CDR3 runs 15 residues. V shed 5 bases, J shed 1 base, and the junction held 6 bases outside the gene matches. CDR3 in DNA: TGTGCCAGCAGCCACGGACAGGGCCGCCAAGAGACCCAGTACTTC. Translated, it gives CASSHGQGRQETQYF.

The chain carries TRBV5-1 and TRBJ2-1; D unclear. Trimming took off 3 bases at V and 5 bases at J, with 9 bases between the two ends. CDR1 is SGHRS, CDR2 YFSETQ, per germline. The CDR3 spans 13 residues. The CDR3 loop is CASSCRKNNEQFF. The DNA for the CDR3 is TGCGCCAGCAGCTGTCGCAAAAACAATGAGCAGTTCTTC.

The V gene is TRBV7-8, the J gene TRBJ2-3; 7 nucleotides line up with TRBD2. CDR3 size: 16 residues. V lost 7 bases and J lost 2; bases outside the gene matches: 12. CDR1 and CDR2 from the germline V gene are SGHVS and FQNEAQ. CDR3 nucleotides: TGTGCCAGCACTATTAGATGGGCGGGGGACACAGATACGCAGTATTTT. Its translation: CASTIRWAGDTDTQYF.

This chain joins TRBV6-6 and TRBJ2-4; weak D call: TRBD1 (7 bases). The J call may be in error: the DNA end matches TRBJ2-7 better. The germline V gene encodes CDR1 MNHNY and CDR2 SVGAGI (reference sequence). This CDR3 is 14 amino acids long. The CDR3 DNA is TGTGCCAGCAGGCCAGGGGGGAACCTCTACGAGCAGTACTTC. Translation gives CASRPGGNLYEQYF.